Listed below are T cell receptor beta chains from one sample, sequenced in a study of blood T cells in healthy people across ages. TCRdb re-analysed the 5' RACE reads in MiXCR, keeping a single row per CDR3 protein. The sample holds hundreds of thousands of distinct CDR3 sequences, roughly 49% seen once. The material sequenced was blood. The receptors were sampled from a woman aged 60-70 years in good health. Both conserved end residues are part of each CDR3. A D gene is named only where the DNA matches it firmly. The size of a clone is reported for some rows only, either as once, few or many, or as a class for expanded clones.

D,size,J,V,CDR3,DNA
TRBD1,-,TRBJ1-5,TRBV7-2,CASSTWAGGEFVDQPQHF,TGTGCCAGCAGCACATGGGCAGGGGGAGAGTTTGTTGATCAGCCCCAGCATTTT
TRBD1,few,TRBJ2-1,TRBV29-1,CSTRQGASYNEQFF,TGCAGCACAAGACAGGGGGCGAGTTACAATGAGCAGTTCTTC
-,-,TRBJ2-1,TRBV20-1,CSAWTSSYNEQFF,TGCAGTGCTTGGACTTCCTCCTACAATGAGCAGTTCTTC
-,-,TRBJ2-5,TRBV20-1,CSARARETQYF,TGCAGTGCTAGAGCAAGGGAGACCCAGTACTTC
TRBD1,-,TRBJ1-2,TRBV6-5,CASRRDRALNYGYTF,TGTGCCAGCAGAAGGGACAGGGCGTTAAACTATGGCTACACCTTC
-,-,TRBJ1-4,TRBV14,CASSQVWGLGEKLFF,TGTGCCAGCAGCCAAGTATGGGGGCTAGGAGAAAAACTGTTTTTT
-,-,TRBJ2-1,TRBV7-2,CASREDRWGNEQFF,TGTGCCAGCAGGGAAGACAGGTGGGGTAATGAGCAGTTCTTC
-,-,TRBJ2-7,TRBV28,CASTAGYNEQYF,TGTGCCAGCACCGCGGGGTACAATGAGCAGTACTTC
-,-,TRBJ2-7,TRBV13,CASSSPGEGYYEQYF,TGTGCCAGCAGCTCCCCCGGAGAGGGATACTACGAGCAGTACTTC
-,once,TRBJ2-5,TRBV20-1,CSARDGQGGEHYF,TGCAGTGCTAGAGATGGGCAGGGAGGCGAGCATTACTTC
TRBD2,-,TRBJ2-3,TRBV5-1,CASSLFGVGAGDTDTQYF,TGCGCCAGCAGCTTGTTTGGGGTCGGAGCGGGAGACACAGATACGCAGTATTTT
-,-,TRBJ2-7,TRBV6-2/TRBV6-3,CARRGRSDEQYF,TGTGCCAGAAGAGGGAGATCTGACGAGCAGTACTTC